The clone carrying this TCR beta chain was counted only a few times. J gave up 0 bases and V 3 bases, and 12 bases lay outside the gene matches. CDR3 length: 19 residues. The germline V gene encodes CDR1 SGHDT and CDR2 YYEEEE. Original data processing: Reference gene primers were amplified, and this amplification served to estimate nucleated cell counts. TCRdb's copy holds only in-frame clones and misses some; the assay was immunoSEQ multiplex PCR. The D gene and trimming were derived from the DNA, and the V and J assignments and clone size from that table. The table shows 120,000 or so clones, with 70% to 85% occurring only once. This entry belongs to a study of blood T cell repertoires in COVID-19. Study in general: From the United States, Italy and Spain came samples of acute and convalescent COVID-19.

The V call is TRBV5-6, the J call TRBJ2-2; 9 positions match TRBD2. The TCR was taken from a woman between 65 and 79 years old with acute or convalescent COVID-19. Sequenced: peripheral blood. Written as DNA, the CDR3 is TGTGCCAGCAGCTGGAAGGGGCTAGCGGGGACCGCGAACACCGGGGAGCTGTTTTTT. Protein: CASSWKGLAGTANTGELFF.